The 8 T cell receptor beta chains in this list originate from one sample, sequenced in a study of CD8 T cells in Susac syndrome. The authors reverse transcribed roughly 0.5 to 1 ug RNA with random hexamers. Each CDR3 protein is one row after TCRdb ran MiXCR on the immunoSEQ multiplex PCR reads. Among 100,000 to 150,000 distinct CDR3 sequences listed, just over 90% were seen once. Source material: CD8+ T cells from PBMCs. The receptors shown here come from a human donor with multiple sclerosis.

This chain joins TRBV2 and TRBJ2-7, with 11 bases lining up with TRBD1. The J segment lost 2 bases and the V segment lost 10 bases, leaving 10 bases of the junction unmatched. This CDR3 comprises 15 residues. Germline V gene sequence: CDR1 SNHLY, CDR2 FYNNEI. CDR3 sequence (DNA): TGTGCCATGGGACAGGGGGTAGCGATCCCCTACGAGCAGTACGTC. Translating it yields CAMGQGVAIPYEQYV.

The chain joins TRBV7-9 to TRBJ1-5; no clear D. CDR1 and CDR2 (germline): SEHNR, FQNEAQ (reference sequence). The CDR3 length is 14 residues. Trimming removed 4 bases from V and 3 bases from J, with 10 bases in between. CDR3 sequence: CASSSDGYNQPQHF. The CDR3 DNA reads as TGTGCCAGCAGCTCGGACGGCTACAATCAGCCCCAGCATTTT.

V gene TRBV9 combines with J gene TRBJ2-5, with D hard to call. This CDR3 comprises 14 residues. The germline gives CDR1 SGDLS, CDR2 YYNGEE. Between the trimmed V and J ends, which lost 0 bases and 2 bases, there was a span of 8 bases. CDR3 sequence: CASSVEHRQETQYF. The CDR3 DNA is TGTGCCAGCAGCGTAGAGCACAGACAAGAGACCCAGTACTTC.

The V and J genes are TRBV29-1 and TRBJ2-1, with unresolved D. The germline gives CDR1 SQVTM, CDR2 ANQGSEA. The CDR3 is made up of 15 amino acids. V gave up 3 bases and J gave up 4 bases, with 16 bases separating them. CDR3 sequence: CSVDGWAPLYNEQFF. The CDR3 nucleotides read TGCAGCGTTGATGGCTGGGCCCCTTTATACAATGAGCAGTTCTTC.

The V call is TRBV27, the J call TRBJ1-1; 9 nucleotides agree with TRBD1. The V and J ends lost 6 bases and 5 bases, in that order; junction bases with no gene match: 10. CDR1 and CDR2 from the germline V gene are MNHEY and SMNVEV (reference sequence). There are 15 residues in the CDR3. The CDR3 loop is CASRSPGQGETEAFF. In DNA, the CDR3 is TGTGCCAGCAGATCGCCGGGACAGGGAGAAACTGAAGCTTTCTTT.

The CDR3 sequence: CAISEGYEQYF. The DNA of the CDR3 is TGTGCCATCAGTGAGGGCTACGAGCAGTACTTC. The V and J genes are TRBV10-3 and TRBJ2-7; D gene unclear. The CDR3 length is 11 residues. V gave up 2 bases and J gave up 3 bases, with 2 bases separating them. CDR1 is ENHRY and CDR2 is SYGVKD in the germline V gene.

The chain combines TRBV15 with TRBJ2-3; 8 bases line up with TRBD2. With V trimmed by 3 bases and J by 0 bases, 17 bases remained unmatched. This CDR3 is built from 20 residues. Germline V gene data show CDR1 as LNHNV and CDR2 as YYDKDF (reference sequence). In DNA form, the CDR3 reads TGTGCCACCAGCAGGGTTCCCGAGACTAGCGCACAGTCTAGCACAGATACGCAGTATTTT. It specifies CATSRVPETSAQSSTDTQYF.

V gene TRBV2 combines with J gene TRBJ1-1; 8 bases line up with TRBD1. There are 17 residues in the CDR3. With V trimmed by 3 bases and J by 0 bases, 9 bases remained unmatched. Germline values: CDR1 SNHLY, CDR2 FYNNEI. The CDR3 sequence is CASSDYNRGAMNTEAFF. The CDR3, as DNA: TGTGCCAGCAGTGACTATAACAGGGGGGCCATGAACACTGAAGCTTTCTTT.